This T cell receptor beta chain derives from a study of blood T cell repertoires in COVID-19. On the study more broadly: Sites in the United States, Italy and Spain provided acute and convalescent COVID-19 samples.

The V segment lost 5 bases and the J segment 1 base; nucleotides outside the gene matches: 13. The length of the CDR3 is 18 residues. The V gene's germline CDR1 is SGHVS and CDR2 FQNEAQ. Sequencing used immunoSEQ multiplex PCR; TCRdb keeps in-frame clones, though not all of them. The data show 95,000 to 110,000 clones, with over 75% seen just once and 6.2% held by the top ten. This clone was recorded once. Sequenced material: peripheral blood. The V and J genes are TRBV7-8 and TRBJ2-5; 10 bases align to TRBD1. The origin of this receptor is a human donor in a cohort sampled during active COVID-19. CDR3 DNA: TGTGCCAGCAGCGTCGACAGGGGGCGGCTGAGGGTCCAAGAGACCCAGTACTTC. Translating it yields CASSVDRGRLRVQETQYF.